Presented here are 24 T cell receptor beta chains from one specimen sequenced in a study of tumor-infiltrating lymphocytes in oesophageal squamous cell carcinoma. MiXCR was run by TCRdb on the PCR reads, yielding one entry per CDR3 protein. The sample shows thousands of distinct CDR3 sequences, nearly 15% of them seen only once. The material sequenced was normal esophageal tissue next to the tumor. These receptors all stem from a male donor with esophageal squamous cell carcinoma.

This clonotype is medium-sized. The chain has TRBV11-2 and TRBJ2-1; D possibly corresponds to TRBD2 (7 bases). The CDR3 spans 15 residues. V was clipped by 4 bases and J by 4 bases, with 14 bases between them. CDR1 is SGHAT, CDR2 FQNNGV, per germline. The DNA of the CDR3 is TGTGCCAGCAGCTACGCCGGGGGGCAGTACAATGAGCAGTTCTTC. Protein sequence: CASSYAGGQYNEQFF.

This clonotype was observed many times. The CDR3 loop reads CASSLQTGMGTDTQYF. The DNA of the CDR3 is TGTGCCAGCAGTCTGCAGACAGGGATGGGCACAGATACGCAGTATTTT. The J gene is TRBJ2-3, the V gene TRBV27, with 7 bases that match TRBD1. Germline assignment: CDR1 MNHEY and CDR2 SMNVEV (reference sequence). V shed 5 bases and J 1 base; nucleotides not matched to a gene: 9. The CDR3 totals 16 residues.

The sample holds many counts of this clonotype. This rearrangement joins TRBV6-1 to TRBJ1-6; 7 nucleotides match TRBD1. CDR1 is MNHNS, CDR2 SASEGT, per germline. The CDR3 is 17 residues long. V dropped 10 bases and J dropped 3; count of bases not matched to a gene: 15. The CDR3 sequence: CATLRGRQGVYNSPLHF. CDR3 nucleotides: TGTGCCACCCTACGAGGAAGACAGGGAGTCTATAATTCACCCCTCCACTTT.

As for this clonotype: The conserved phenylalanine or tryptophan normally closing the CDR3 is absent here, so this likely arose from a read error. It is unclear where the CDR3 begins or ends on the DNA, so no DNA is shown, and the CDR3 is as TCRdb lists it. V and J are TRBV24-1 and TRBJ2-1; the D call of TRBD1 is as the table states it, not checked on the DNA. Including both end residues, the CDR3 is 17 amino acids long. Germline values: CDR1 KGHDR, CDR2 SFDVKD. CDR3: CATSDEGQGKGGYTFGS.

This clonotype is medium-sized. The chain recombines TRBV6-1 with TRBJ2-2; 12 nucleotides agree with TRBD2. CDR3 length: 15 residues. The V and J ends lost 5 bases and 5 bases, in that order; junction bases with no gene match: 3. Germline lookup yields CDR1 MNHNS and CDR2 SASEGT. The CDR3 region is CASSRTSGATGELFF. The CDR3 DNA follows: TGTGCCAGCAGTCGGACTAGCGGGGCAACCGGGGAGCTGTTTTTT.

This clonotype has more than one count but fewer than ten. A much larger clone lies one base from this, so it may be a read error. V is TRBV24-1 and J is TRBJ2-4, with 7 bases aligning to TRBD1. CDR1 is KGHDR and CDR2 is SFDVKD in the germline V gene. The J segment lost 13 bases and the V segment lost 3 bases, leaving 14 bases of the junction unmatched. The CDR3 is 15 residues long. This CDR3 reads CATSDRSAGGNEQYF. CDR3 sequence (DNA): TGTGCCACCAGTGATCGATCAGCAGGGGGAAATGAGCAGTACTTC.

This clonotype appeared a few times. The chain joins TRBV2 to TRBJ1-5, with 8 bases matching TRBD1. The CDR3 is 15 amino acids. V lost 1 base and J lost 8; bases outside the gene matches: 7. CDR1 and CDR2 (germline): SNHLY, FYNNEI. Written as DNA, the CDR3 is TGTGCCAGCAGTGAAGGGGCAGGGGGCAGAAAGCCCCAGCATTTT. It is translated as CASSEGAGGRKPQHF.

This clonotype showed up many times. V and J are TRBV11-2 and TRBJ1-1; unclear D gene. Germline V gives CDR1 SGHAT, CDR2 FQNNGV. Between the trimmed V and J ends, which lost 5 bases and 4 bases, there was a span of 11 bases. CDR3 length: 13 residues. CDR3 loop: CASSLREATEAFF. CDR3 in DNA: TGTGCCAGCAGCCTCCGGGAGGCCACTGAAGCTTTCTTT.

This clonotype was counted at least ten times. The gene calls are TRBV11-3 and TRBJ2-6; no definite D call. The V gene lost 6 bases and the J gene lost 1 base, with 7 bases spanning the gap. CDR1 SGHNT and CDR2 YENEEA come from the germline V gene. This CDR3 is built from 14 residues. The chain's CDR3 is CASSVFSGANVLTF. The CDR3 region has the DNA TGTGCCAGCAGTGTTTTTTCTGGGGCCAACGTCCTGACTTTC.

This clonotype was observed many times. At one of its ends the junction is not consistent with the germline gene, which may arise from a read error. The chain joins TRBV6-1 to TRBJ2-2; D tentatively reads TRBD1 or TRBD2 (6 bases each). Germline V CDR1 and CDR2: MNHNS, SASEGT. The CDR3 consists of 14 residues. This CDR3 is CASTLEGGVGQLFF. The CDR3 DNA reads TGTGCCAGCACTCTAGAGGGGGGAGTCGGGCAGCTGTTTTTT.

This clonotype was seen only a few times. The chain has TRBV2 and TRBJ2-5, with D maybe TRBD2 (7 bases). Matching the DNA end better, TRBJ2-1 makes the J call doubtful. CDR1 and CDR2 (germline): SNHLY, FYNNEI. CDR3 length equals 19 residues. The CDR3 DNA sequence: TGTGCCAGCAGGCCGGGGGGCAGGGGCACACCATTCTCTTACAATGAGCAGTTCTTC. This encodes CASRPGGRGTPFSYNEQFF.

CDR3 amino acids: CASSQRTGVNEQFF. DNA for the CDR3: TGCGCCAGCAGCCAAAGGACAGGGGTCAATGAGCAGTTCTTC. The chain is built from TRBV4-1 and TRBJ2-1; 9 nucleotides line up with TRBD1. Germline lookup yields CDR1 MGHRA and CDR2 YSYEKL. The V and J ends lost 2 bases and 6 bases, in that order; junction bases with no gene match: 2. This CDR3 has 14 amino acids.

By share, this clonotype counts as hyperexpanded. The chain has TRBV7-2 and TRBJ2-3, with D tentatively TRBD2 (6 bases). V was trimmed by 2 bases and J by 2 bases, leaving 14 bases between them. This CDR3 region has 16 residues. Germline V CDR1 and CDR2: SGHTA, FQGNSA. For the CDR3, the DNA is TGTGCCAGCAGCTTACGGCAGGGCGGGGACACAGATACGCAGTATTTT. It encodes CASSLRQGGDTDTQYF.

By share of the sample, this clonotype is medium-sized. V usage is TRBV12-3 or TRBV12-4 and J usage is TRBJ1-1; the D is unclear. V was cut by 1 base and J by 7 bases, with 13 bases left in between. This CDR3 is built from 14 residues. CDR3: CASSLDFLGNEAFF. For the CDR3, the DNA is TGTGCCAGCAGTTTAGATTTCTTGGGAAATGAAGCTTTCTTT.

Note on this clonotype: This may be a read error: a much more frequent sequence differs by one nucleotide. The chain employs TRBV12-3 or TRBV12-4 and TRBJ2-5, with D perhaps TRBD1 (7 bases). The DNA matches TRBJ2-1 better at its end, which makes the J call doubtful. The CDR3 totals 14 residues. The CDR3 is CASTEKGGQYEQFF. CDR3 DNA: TGTGCCAGCACCGAGAAGGGGGGACAGTACGAGCAGTTCTTC.

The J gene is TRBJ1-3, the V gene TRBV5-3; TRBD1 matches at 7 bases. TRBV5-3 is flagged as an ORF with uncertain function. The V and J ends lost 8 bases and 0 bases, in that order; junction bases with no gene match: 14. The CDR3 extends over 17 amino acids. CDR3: CASSVGAGQSSGNTIYF. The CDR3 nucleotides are TGTGCCAGCAGCGTGGGGGCGGGACAGAGCTCTGGAAACACCATATATTTT.

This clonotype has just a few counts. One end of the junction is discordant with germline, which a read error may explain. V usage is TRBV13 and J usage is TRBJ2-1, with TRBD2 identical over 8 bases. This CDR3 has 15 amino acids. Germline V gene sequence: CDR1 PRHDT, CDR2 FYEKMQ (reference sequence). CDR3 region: CASSWRGALNKEQFF. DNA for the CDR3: TGTGCCAGCAGCTGGCGGGGGGCCTTAAACAAGGAGCAGTTCTTC.

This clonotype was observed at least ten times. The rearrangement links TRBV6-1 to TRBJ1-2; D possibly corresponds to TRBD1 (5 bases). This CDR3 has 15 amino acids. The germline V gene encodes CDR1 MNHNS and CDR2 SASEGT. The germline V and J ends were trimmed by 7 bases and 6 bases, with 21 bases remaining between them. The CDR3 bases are TGTGCCAGCACTCTACAGGATCACGACACTGATGGCTACACCTTC. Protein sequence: CASTLQDHDTDGYTF.

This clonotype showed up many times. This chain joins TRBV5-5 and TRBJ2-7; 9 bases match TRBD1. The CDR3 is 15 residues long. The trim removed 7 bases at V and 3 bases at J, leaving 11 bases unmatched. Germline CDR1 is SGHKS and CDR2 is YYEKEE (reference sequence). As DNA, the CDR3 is TGTGCCAGCGGGTCCCGGACAGGGGAGGACTACGAGCAGTACTTC. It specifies CASGSRTGEDYEQYF. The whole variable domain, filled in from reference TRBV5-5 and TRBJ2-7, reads DAGVTQSPTHLIKTRGQQVTLRCSPISGHKSVSWYQQVLGQGPQFIFQYYEKEERGRGNFPDRFSARQFPNYSSELNVNALLLGDSALYLCASGSRTGEDYEQYFGPGTRLTVT.

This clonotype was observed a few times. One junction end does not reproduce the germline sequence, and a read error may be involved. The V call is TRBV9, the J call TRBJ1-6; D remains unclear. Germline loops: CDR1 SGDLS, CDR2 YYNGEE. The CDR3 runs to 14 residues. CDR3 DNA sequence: TGTGCCAGCAGCGTAAGCGAGCGAGGTACGGCCCAGTACTTT. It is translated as CASSVSERGTAQYF.

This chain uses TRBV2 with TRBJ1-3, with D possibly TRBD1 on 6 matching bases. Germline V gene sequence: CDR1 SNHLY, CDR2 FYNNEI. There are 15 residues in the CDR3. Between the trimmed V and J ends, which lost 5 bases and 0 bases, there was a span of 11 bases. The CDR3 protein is CASSPDRPSGNTIYF. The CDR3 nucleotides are TGTGCCAGCAGTCCGGACAGACCCTCTGGAAACACCATATATTTT.

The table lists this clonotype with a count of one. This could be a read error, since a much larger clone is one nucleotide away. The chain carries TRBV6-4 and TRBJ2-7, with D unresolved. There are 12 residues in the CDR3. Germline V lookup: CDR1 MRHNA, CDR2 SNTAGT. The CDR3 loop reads CSSLPCSYEQYF. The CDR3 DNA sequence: TGTTCCAGCCTCCCATGCTCCTACGAGCAGTACTTC.

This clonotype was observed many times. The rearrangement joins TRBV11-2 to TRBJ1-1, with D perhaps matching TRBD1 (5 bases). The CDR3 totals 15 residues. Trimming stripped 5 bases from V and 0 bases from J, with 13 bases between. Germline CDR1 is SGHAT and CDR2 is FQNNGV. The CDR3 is CASSVSGTMNTEAFF. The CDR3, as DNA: TGTGCCAGCAGCGTCTCAGGGACGATGAACACTGAAGCTTTCTTT.

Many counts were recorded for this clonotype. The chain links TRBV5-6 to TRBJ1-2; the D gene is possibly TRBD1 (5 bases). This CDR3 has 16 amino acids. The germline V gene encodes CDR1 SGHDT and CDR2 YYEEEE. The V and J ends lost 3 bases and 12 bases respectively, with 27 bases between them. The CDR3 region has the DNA TGTGCCAGCAGCTCACAGAAAAAATCGACAGAATTTTGGAACACCTTC. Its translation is CASSSQKKSTEFWNTF. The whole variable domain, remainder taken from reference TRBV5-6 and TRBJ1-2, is DAGVTQSPTHLIKTRGQQVTLRCSPKSGHDTVSWYQQALGQGPQFIFQYYEEEERQRGNFPDRFSGHQFPNYSSELNVNALLLGDSALYLCASSSQKKSTEFWNTFGSGTRLTVV.